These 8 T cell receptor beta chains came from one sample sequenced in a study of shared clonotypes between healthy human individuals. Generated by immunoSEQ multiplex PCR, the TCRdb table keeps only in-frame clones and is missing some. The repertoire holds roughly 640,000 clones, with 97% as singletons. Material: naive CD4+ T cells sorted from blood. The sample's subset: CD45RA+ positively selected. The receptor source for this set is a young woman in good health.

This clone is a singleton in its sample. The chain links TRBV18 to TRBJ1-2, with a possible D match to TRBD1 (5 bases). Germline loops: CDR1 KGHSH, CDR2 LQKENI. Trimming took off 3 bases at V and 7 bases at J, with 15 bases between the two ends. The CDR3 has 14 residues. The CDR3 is CASSPRDGWSGYTF. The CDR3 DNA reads TGTGCCAGCTCACCCAGGGACGGGTGGAGTGGCTACACCTTC.

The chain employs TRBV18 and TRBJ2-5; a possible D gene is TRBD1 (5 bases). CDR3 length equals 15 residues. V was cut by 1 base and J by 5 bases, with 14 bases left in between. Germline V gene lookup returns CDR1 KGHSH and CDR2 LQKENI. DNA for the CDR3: TGTGCCAGCTCACCACGGGTCAGGGAAACGGAGACCCAGTACTTC. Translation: CASSPRVRETETQYF.

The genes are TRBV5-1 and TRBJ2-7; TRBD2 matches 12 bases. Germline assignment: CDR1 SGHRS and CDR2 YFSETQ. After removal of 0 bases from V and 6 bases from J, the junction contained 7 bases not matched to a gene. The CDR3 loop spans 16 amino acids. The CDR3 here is CASSLATLAGGTEQYF. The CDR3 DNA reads TGCGCCAGCAGCTTGGCAACGCTAGCGGGAGGGACCGAGCAGTACTTC.

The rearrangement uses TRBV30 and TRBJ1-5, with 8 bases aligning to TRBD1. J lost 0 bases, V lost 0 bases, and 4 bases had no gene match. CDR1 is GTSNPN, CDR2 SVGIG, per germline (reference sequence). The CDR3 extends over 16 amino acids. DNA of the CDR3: TGTGCCTGGAGTGTAGTGGGGACAGGTAGCAATCAGCCCCAGCATTTT. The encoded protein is CAWSVVGTGSNQPQHF. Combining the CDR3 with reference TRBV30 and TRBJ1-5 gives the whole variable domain SQTIHQWPATLVQPVGSPLSLECTVEGTSNPNLYWYRQAAGRGLQLLFYSVGIGQISSEVPQNLSASRPQDRQFILSSKKLLLSDSGFYLCAWSVVGTGSNQPQHFGDGTRLSIL.

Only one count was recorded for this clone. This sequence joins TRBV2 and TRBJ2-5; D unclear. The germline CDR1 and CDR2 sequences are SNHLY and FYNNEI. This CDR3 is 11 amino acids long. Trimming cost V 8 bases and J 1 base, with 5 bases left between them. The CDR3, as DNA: TGTGCCAGCGGCCCCCAAGAGACCCAGTACTTC. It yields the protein CASGPQETQYF.

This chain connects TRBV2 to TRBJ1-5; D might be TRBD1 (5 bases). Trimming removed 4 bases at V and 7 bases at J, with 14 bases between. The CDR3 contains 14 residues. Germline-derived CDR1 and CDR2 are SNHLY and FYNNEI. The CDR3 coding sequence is TGTGCCAGCAGTGTCGGGGGTGGGCCCCAGCCCCAGCATTTT. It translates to CASSVGGGPQPQHF.

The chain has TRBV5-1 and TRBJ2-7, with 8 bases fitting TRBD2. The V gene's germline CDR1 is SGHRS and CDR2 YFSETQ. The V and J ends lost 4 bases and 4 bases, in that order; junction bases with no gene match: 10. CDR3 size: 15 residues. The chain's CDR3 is CASSHSGSGVYEQYF. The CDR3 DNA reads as TGCGCCAGCAGCCACAGCGGGAGTGGTGTGTACGAGCAGTACTTC.

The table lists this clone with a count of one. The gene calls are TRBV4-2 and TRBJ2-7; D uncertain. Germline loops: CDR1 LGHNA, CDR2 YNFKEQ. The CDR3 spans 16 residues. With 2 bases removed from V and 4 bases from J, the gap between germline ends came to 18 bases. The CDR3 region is CASSQRSLDGEYEQYF. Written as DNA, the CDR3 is TGTGCCAGCAGCCAAAGGTCGCTAGATGGGGAATACGAGCAGTACTTC.